This is a list of T cell receptor beta chains from one sample in a study of CD4 T cell repertoires in COVID-19. The method was immunoSEQ multiplex PCR; TCRdb's version includes in-frame clones alone and lacks a portion of them. This table holds 690 or so clones, roughly 25% found once. Their antigens remain unidentified. The specimen was central memory CD4+ T cells, cultured in vitro, collected after recovery from COVID-19. These receptors came from a human donor who had COVID-19. Both conserved end residues are part of each CDR3. Each record gives: V gene, clone size, J gene, D gene, CDR3 protein, CDR3 DNA. A D gene is named only where the DNA matches it firmly. The size field is filled for only some rows; it gives once, few, many or a size class.

V gene: TRBV24-1; clone size: medium-sized; J gene: TRBJ2-2; D gene: .; CDR3 protein: CATSDPRGTNTGELFF; CDR3 DNA: TGTGCCACCAGTGACCCCCGGGGGACGAACACCGGGGAGCTGTTTTTT
V gene: TRBV30; clone size: .; J gene: TRBJ1-2; D gene: .; CDR3 protein: CAWSYREGYGYTF; CDR3 DNA: TGTGCCTGGTCCTACAGGGAGGGCTATGGCTACACCTTC
V gene: TRBV24-1; clone size: .; J gene: TRBJ1-2; D gene: .; CDR3 protein: CATSDSGLRWGYTF; CDR3 DNA: TGTGCCACCAGTGACTCCGGGCTAAGATGGGGCTACACCTTC
V gene: TRBV19; clone size: .; J gene: TRBJ2-1; D gene: TRBD1; CDR3 protein: CASSIRGTGAISSYNEQFF; CDR3 DNA: TGTGCCAGTAGTATAAGAGGGACAGGAGCAATTTCATCCTACAATGAGCAGTTCTTC
V gene: TRBV19; clone size: .; J gene: TRBJ1-1; D gene: TRBD1; CDR3 protein: CASTSTGVDTEAFF; CDR3 DNA: TGTGCCAGTACTTCTACAGGGGTTGACACTGAAGCTTTCTTT
V gene: TRBV19; clone size: medium-sized; J gene: TRBJ1-5; D gene: TRBD1; CDR3 protein: CASTGTGGNQPQHF; CDR3 DNA: TGTGCCAGTACCGGGACAGGGGGCAATCAGCCCCAGCATTTT
V gene: TRBV5-4; clone size: large; J gene: TRBJ2-1; D gene: TRBD2; CDR3 protein: CASSLGLAENNEQFF; CDR3 DNA: TGTGCCAGCAGCTTGGGACTAGCGGAGAACAATGAGCAGTTCTTC
V gene: TRBV11-2; clone size: .; J gene: TRBJ2-5; D gene: .; CDR3 protein: CASSFQETQYF; CDR3 DNA: TGTGCCAGCAGCTTCCAAGAGACCCAGTACTTC
V gene: TRBV28; clone size: medium-sized; J gene: TRBJ1-3; D gene: TRBD1; CDR3 protein: CASSLGSGGNFGNTIYF; CDR3 DNA: TGTGCCAGCAGTTTGGGGTCAGGGGGTAACTTCGGAAACACCATATATTTT
V gene: TRBV12-3/TRBV12-4; clone size: few; J gene: TRBJ1-1; D gene: .; CDR3 protein: CASSFELNTEAFF; CDR3 DNA: TGTGCCAGCAGTTTCGAGTTGAACACTGAAGCTTTCTTT
V gene: TRBV27; clone size: medium-sized; J gene: TRBJ1-2; D gene: TRBD1; CDR3 protein: CASSSATGTANYGYTF; CDR3 DNA: TGTGCCAGCAGTTCCGCGACAGGGACCGCTAACTATGGCTACACCTTC
V gene: TRBV5-6; clone size: large; J gene: TRBJ2-3; D gene: TRBD2; CDR3 protein: CASSLELTGGPTDTQYF; CDR3 DNA: TGTGCCAGCAGCTTGGAGTTAACGGGGGGGCCAACAGATACGCAGTATTTT
V gene: TRBV30; clone size: medium-sized; J gene: TRBJ1-1; D gene: .; CDR3 protein: CAWSRENTEAFF; CDR3 DNA: TGTGCCTGGAGTAGGGAGAACACTGAAGCTTTCTTT
V gene: TRBV18; clone size: large; J gene: TRBJ2-5; D gene: .; CDR3 protein: CASSPLAGARETQYF; CDR3 DNA: TGTGCCAGCTCACCACTTGCAGGGGCACGGGAGACCCAGTACTTC
V gene: TRBV19; clone size: .; J gene: TRBJ1-2; D gene: .; CDR3 protein: CASGTVDRANYGYTF; CDR3 DNA: TGTGCCAGTGGGACGGTAGACAGAGCTAACTATGGCTACACCTTC
V gene: TRBV30; clone size: few; J gene: TRBJ1-3; D gene: TRBD1; CDR3 protein: CAWSRRDSFLGDTIYF; CDR3 DNA: TGTGCCTGGAGTCGAAGGGACAGCTTCTTAGGGGACACCATATATTTT
V gene: TRBV19; clone size: medium-sized; J gene: TRBJ2-5; D gene: TRBD1; CDR3 protein: CASTATGVHFETQYF; CDR3 DNA: TGTGCCAGTACCGCGACAGGGGTTCACTTTGAGACCCAGTACTTC
V gene: TRBV19; clone size: large; J gene: TRBJ1-1; D gene: .; CDR3 protein: CASSTTGVDTEAFF; CDR3 DNA: TGTGCCAGTAGTACAACAGGTGTGGACACTGAAGCTTTCTTT
V gene: TRBV5-1; clone size: few; J gene: TRBJ2-1; D gene: TRBD1; CDR3 protein: CASPLGQGFHEQFF; CDR3 DNA: TGCGCCAGCCCCTTAGGACAGGGGTTCCATGAGCAGTTCTTC
V gene: TRBV19; clone size: medium-sized; J gene: TRBJ1-1; D gene: .; CDR3 protein: CASSILTEAFF; CDR3 DNA: TGTGCCAGTAGTATACTCACTGAAGCTTTCTTT
V gene: TRBV19; clone size: .; J gene: TRBJ2-5; D gene: TRBD1; CDR3 protein: CASSISGQGAHETQYF; CDR3 DNA: TGTGCCAGTAGTATATCAGGACAGGGGGCTCACGAGACCCAGTACTTC
V gene: TRBV7-2; clone size: large; J gene: TRBJ2-1; D gene: .; CDR3 protein: CASSLVGSGYNEQFF; CDR3 DNA: TGTGCCAGCAGCCTTGTGGGTAGCGGTTACAATGAGCAGTTCTTC
V gene: TRBV4-3; clone size: .; J gene: TRBJ2-4; D gene: TRBD1; CDR3 protein: CASSQEVSPTAGTGLNIQYF; CDR3 DNA: TGCGCCAGCAGCCAAGAAGTAAGTCCGACCGCGGGGACAGGGTTGAACATTCAGTACTTC
V gene: TRBV19; clone size: .; J gene: TRBJ2-2; D gene: .; CDR3 protein: CASSMGTGELFF; CDR3 DNA: TGTGCCAGTAGTATGGGCACCGGGGAGCTGTTTTTT
V gene: TRBV20-1; clone size: medium-sized; J gene: TRBJ1-1; D gene: .; CDR3 protein: CSASLGREAFF; CDR3 DNA: TGCAGTGCTTCGCTTGGGAGGGAAGCTTTCTTT
V gene: TRBV29-1; clone size: .; J gene: TRBJ1-3; D gene: .; CDR3 protein: CSVDSATGNTIYF; CDR3 DNA: TGCAGCGTTGACTCGGCGACTGGAAACACCATATATTTT
V gene: TRBV2; clone size: large; J gene: TRBJ1-2; D gene: .; CDR3 protein: CASSPKDYGYTF; CDR3 DNA: TGTGCCAGCAGTCCCAAGGACTATGGCTACACCTTC
V gene: TRBV11-3; clone size: medium-sized; J gene: TRBJ1-1; D gene: .; CDR3 protein: CASSLEGGTPFMNTEAFF; CDR3 DNA: TGTGCCAGCAGCTTAGAAGGGGGGACTCCTTTTATGAACACTGAAGCTTTCTTT
V gene: TRBV30; clone size: large; J gene: TRBJ2-7; D gene: .; CDR3 protein: CAWSVGESYEQYF; CDR3 DNA: TGTGCCTGGAGTGTCGGGGAATCCTACGAGCAGTACTTC
V gene: TRBV7-2; clone size: medium-sized; J gene: TRBJ2-1; D gene: .; CDR3 protein: CASSQVGSPGNEQFF; CDR3 DNA: TGTGCCAGCAGCCAAGTAGGGTCTCCCGGCAATGAGCAGTTCTTC
V gene: TRBV19; clone size: medium-sized; J gene: TRBJ2-5; D gene: .; CDR3 protein: CASSRLGSQETQYF; CDR3 DNA: TGTGCCAGTAGTAGACTCGGTTCCCAAGAGACCCAGTACTTC
V gene: TRBV6-2/TRBV6-3; clone size: .; J gene: TRBJ2-3; D gene: TRBD2; CDR3 protein: CASSYRLAGGPADTQYF; CDR3 DNA: TGTGCCAGCAGTTACCGCTTAGCGGGAGGGCCCGCAGATACGCAGTATTTT
V gene: TRBV5-4; clone size: .; J gene: TRBJ2-3; D gene: .; CDR3 protein: CASSLDPGTTDTQYF; CDR3 DNA: TGTGCCAGCAGCTTGGACCCAGGGACTACAGATACGCAGTATTTT
V gene: TRBV19; clone size: few; J gene: TRBJ2-1; D gene: TRBD2; CDR3 protein: CASKRTSVDNEQFF; CDR3 DNA: TGTGCCAGTAAACGGACTAGCGTCGACAATGAGCAGTTCTTC
V gene: TRBV11-2; clone size: medium-sized; J gene: TRBJ2-3; D gene: TRBD2; CDR3 protein: CASSLTSGISDTQYF; CDR3 DNA: TGTGCCAGCAGCCTTACTAGCGGGATATCAGATACGCAGTATTTT
V gene: TRBV6-5; clone size: .; J gene: TRBJ1-5; D gene: .; CDR3 protein: CASSYGTSGQPQHF; CDR3 DNA: TGTGCCAGCAGCTACGGGACATCGGGACAGCCCCAGCATTTT
V gene: TRBV19; clone size: few; J gene: TRBJ1-2; D gene: TRBD1; CDR3 protein: CASSLGQSYGYTF; CDR3 DNA: TGTGCCAGTAGCCTGGGACAGAGCTATGGCTACACCTTC
V gene: TRBV6-5; clone size: large; J gene: TRBJ1-1; D gene: TRBD1; CDR3 protein: CASDRGTEAFF; CDR3 DNA: TGTGCCAGCGACAGGGGTACTGAAGCTTTCTTT
V gene: TRBV5-4; clone size: large; J gene: TRBJ2-2; D gene: .; CDR3 protein: CASGGSQGSTGELFF; CDR3 DNA: TGTGCCAGCGGCGGTTCTCAGGGTTCCACCGGGGAGCTGTTTTTT
V gene: TRBV9; clone size: hyperexpanded; J gene: TRBJ2-1; D gene: .; CDR3 protein: CASSVASASYNEQFF; CDR3 DNA: TGTGCCAGCAGCGTAGCTAGCGCCTCCTACAATGAGCAGTTCTTC
V gene: TRBV2; clone size: medium-sized; J gene: TRBJ2-5; D gene: TRBD2; CDR3 protein: CASGGLAQSQETQYF; CDR3 DNA: TGTGCCAGCGGGGGACTAGCTCAGAGCCAAGAGACCCAGTACTTC
V gene: TRBV9; clone size: .; J gene: TRBJ2-2; D gene: TRBD1; CDR3 protein: CASSVRGTGSTGELFF; CDR3 DNA: TGTGCCAGCAGCGTGAGGGGGACAGGGAGCACCGGGGAGCTGTTTTTT
V gene: TRBV7-9; clone size: .; J gene: TRBJ1-2; D gene: TRBD1; CDR3 protein: CASSDGTGDSYGYTF; CDR3 DNA: TGTGCCAGCAGCGACGGGACAGGGGATAGCTATGGCTACACCTTC
V gene: TRBV11-3; clone size: medium-sized; J gene: TRBJ2-5; D gene: .; CDR3 protein: CASSLEGGLVETQYF; CDR3 DNA: TGTGCCAGCAGCTTAGAGGGGGGACTGGTAGAGACCCAGTACTTC
V gene: TRBV5-1; clone size: .; J gene: TRBJ2-7; D gene: TRBD1; CDR3 protein: CASSLGQGALEQYF; CDR3 DNA: TGCGCCAGCAGCTTGGGACAGGGGGCCCTCGAGCAGTACTTC
V gene: TRBV18; clone size: .; J gene: TRBJ1-2; D gene: TRBD1; CDR3 protein: CASSPGTGYYGYTF; CDR3 DNA: TGTGCCAGCTCACCAGGGACAGGATACTATGGCTACACCTTC
V gene: TRBV6-5; clone size: few; J gene: TRBJ1-6; D gene: .; CDR3 protein: CASSSGRNSPLHF; CDR3 DNA: TGTGCCAGCAGTTCGGGACGAAATTCACCCCTCCACTTT
V gene: TRBV18; clone size: .; J gene: TRBJ1-1; D gene: TRBD1; CDR3 protein: CASSPRRGDGTEAFF; CDR3 DNA: TGTGCCAGCTCACCCCGCAGGGGGGACGGGACTGAAGCTTTCTTT
V gene: TRBV5-3; clone size: hyperexpanded; J gene: TRBJ1-5; D gene: .; CDR3 protein: CARSWTENHSNQPQHF; CDR3 DNA: TGTGCCAGAAGCTGGACCGAGAACCATAGCAATCAGCCCCAGCATTTT
V gene: TRBV5-6; clone size: .; J gene: TRBJ1-3; D gene: .; CDR3 protein: CASSLWGLATGNTIYF; CDR3 DNA: TGTGCCAGCAGCTTATGGGGGTTGGCGACTGGAAACACCATATATTTT
V gene: TRBV4-3; clone size: medium-sized; J gene: TRBJ1-1; D gene: .; CDR3 protein: CASSQEGGSGWNTEAFF; CDR3 DNA: TGCGCCAGCAGCCAAGAAGGGGGGTCGGGATGGAACACTGAAGCTTTCTTT
V gene: TRBV29-1; clone size: .; J gene: TRBJ1-1; D gene: .; CDR3 protein: CSVDWYSEDTEAFF; CDR3 DNA: TGCAGCGTTGATTGGTACAGTGAGGACACTGAAGCTTTCTTT
V gene: TRBV5-5; clone size: medium-sized; J gene: TRBJ1-2; D gene: TRBD1; CDR3 protein: CASSLAGQGYYGYTF; CDR3 DNA: TGTGCCAGCAGCTTGGCCGGACAGGGGTACTATGGCTACACCTTC
V gene: TRBV19; clone size: medium-sized; J gene: TRBJ2-5; D gene: .; CDR3 protein: CASSMTAVEVETQYF; CDR3 DNA: TGTGCCAGTAGTATGACGGCAGTCGAGGTAGAGACCCAGTACTTC
V gene: TRBV18; clone size: large; J gene: TRBJ2-3; D gene: TRBD2; CDR3 protein: CASSPPPGLSTDTQYF; CDR3 DNA: TGTGCCAGCTCACCCCCCCCGGGACTAAGCACAGATACGCAGTATTTT
V gene: TRBV11-2; clone size: .; J gene: TRBJ1-2; D gene: .; CDR3 protein: CASSPWGGADYGYTF; CDR3 DNA: TGTGCCAGCAGCCCCTGGGGAGGGGCGGACTATGGCTACACCTTC
V gene: TRBV10-3; clone size: large; J gene: TRBJ2-3; D gene: TRBD2; CDR3 protein: CAISGLAGGVGDTQYF; CDR3 DNA: TGTGCCATCAGCGGACTAGCGGGAGGAGTAGGAGATACGCAGTATTTT
V gene: TRBV7-2; clone size: .; J gene: TRBJ2-3; D gene: TRBD2; CDR3 protein: CASSLARTAGTSGTDTQYF; CDR3 DNA: TGTGCCAGCAGCTTAGCGAGGACCGCCGGGACTAGCGGAACAGATACGCAGTATTTT
V gene: TRBV24-1; clone size: medium-sized; J gene: TRBJ2-1; D gene: TRBD2; CDR3 protein: CATSVGGAYNEQFF; CDR3 DNA: TGTGCCACCAGTGTGGGAGGGGCCTACAATGAGCAGTTCTTC